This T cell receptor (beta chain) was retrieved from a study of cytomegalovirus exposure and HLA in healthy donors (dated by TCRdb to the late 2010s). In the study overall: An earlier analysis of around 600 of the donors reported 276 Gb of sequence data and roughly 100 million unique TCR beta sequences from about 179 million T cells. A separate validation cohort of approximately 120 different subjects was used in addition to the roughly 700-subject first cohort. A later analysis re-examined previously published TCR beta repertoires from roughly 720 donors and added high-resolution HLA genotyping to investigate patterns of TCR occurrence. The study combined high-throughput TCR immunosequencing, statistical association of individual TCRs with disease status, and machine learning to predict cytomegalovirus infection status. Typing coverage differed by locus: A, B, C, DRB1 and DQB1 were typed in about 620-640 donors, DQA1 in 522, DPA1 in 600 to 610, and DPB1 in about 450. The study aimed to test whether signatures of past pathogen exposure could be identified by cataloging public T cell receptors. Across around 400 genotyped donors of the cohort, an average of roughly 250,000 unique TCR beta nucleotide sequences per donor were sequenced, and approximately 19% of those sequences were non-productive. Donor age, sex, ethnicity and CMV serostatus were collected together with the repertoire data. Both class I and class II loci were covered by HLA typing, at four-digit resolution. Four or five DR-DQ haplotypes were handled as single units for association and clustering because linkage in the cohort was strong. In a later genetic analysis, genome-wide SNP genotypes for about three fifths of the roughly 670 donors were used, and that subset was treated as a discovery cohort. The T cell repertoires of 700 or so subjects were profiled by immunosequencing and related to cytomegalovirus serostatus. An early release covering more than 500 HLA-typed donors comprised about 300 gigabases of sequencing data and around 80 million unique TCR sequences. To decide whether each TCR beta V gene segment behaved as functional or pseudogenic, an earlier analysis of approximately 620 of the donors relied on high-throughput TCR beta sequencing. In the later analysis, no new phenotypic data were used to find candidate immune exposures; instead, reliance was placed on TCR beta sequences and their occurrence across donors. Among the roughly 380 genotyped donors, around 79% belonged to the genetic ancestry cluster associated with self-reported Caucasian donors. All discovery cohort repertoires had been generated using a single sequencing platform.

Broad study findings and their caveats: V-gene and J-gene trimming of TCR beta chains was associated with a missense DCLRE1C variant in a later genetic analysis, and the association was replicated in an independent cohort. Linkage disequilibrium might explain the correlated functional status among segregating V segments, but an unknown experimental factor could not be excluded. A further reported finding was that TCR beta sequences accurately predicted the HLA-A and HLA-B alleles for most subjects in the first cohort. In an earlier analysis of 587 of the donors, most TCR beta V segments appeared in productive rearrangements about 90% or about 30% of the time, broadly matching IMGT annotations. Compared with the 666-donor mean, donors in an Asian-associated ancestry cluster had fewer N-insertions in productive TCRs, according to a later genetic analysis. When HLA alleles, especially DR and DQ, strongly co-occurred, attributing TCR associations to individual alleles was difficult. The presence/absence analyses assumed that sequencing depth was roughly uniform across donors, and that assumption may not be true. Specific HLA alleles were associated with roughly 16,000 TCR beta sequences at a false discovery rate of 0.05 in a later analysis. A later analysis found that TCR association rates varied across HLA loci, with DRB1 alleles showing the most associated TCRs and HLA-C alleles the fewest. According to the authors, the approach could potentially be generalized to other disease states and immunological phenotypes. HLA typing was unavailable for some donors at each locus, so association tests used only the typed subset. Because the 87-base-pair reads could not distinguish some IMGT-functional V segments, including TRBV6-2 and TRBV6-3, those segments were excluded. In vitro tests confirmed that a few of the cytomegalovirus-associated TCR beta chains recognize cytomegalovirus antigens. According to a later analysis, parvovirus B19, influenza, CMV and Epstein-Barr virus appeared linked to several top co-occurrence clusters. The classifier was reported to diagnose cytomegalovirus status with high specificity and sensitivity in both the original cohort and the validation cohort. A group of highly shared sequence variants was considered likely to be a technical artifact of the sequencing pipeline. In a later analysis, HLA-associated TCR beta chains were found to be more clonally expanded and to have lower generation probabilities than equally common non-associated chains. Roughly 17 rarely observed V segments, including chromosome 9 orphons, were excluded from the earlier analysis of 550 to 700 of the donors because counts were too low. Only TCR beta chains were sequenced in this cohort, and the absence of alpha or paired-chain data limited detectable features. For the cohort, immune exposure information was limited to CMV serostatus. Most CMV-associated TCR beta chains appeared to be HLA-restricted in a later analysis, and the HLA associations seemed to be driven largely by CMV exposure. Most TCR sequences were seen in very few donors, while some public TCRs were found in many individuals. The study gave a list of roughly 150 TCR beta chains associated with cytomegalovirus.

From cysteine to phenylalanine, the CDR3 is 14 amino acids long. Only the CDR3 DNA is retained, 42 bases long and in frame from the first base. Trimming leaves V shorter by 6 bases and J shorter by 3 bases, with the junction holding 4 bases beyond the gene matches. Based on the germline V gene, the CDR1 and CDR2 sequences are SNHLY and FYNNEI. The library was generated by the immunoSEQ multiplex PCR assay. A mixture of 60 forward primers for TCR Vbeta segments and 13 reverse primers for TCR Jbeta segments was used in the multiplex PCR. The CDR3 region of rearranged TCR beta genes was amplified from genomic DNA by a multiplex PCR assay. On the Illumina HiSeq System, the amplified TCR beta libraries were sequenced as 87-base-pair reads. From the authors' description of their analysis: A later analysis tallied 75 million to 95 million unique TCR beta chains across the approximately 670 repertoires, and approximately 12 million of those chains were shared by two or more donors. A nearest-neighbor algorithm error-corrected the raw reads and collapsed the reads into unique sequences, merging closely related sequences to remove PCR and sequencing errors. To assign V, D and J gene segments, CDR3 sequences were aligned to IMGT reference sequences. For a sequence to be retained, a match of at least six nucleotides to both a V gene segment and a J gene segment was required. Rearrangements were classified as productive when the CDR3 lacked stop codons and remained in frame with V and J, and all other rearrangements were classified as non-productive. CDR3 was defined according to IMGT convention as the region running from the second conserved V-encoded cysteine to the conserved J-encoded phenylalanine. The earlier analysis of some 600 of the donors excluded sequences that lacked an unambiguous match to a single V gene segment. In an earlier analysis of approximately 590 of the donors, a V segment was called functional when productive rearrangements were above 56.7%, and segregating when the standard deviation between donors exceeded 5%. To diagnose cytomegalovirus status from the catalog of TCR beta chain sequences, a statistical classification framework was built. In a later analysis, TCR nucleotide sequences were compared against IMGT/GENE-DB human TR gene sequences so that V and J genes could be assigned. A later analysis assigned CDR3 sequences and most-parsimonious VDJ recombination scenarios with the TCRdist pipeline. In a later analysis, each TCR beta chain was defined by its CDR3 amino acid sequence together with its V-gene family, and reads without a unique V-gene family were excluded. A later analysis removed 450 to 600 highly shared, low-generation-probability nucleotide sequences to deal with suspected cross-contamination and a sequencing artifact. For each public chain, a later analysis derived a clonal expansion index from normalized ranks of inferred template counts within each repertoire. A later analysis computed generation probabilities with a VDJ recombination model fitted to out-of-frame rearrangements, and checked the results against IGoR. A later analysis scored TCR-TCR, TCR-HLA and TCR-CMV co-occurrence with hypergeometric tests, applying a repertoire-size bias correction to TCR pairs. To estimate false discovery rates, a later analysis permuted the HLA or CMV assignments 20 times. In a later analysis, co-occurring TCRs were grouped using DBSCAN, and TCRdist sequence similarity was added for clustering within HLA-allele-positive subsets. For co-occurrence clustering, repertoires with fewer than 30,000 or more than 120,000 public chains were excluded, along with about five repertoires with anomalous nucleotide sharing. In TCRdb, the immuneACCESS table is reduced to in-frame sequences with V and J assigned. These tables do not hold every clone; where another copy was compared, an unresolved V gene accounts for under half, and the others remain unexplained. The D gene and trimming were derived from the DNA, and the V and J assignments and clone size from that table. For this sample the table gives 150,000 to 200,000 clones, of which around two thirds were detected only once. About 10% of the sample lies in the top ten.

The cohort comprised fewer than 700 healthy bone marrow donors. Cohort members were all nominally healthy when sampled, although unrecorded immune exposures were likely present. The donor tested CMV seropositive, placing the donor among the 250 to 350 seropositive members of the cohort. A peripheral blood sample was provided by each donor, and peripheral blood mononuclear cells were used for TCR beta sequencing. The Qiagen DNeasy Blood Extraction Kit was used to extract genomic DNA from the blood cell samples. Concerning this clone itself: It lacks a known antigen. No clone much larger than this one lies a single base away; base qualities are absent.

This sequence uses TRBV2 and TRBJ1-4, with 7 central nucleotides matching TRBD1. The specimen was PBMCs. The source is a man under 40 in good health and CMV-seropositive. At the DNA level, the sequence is TGTGCCAGCAGGGTGGGACAGCCTAATGAAAAACTGTTTTTT. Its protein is CASRVGQPNEKLFF.